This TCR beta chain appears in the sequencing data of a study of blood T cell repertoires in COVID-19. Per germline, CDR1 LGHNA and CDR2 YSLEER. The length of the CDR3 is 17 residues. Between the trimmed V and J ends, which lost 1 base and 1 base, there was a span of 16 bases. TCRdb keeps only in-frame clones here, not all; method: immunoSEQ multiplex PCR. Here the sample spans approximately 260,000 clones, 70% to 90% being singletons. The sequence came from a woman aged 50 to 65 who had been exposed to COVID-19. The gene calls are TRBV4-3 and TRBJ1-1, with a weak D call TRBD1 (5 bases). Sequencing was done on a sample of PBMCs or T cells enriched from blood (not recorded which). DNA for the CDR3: TGCGCCAGCAGCCAAGGGCCCAGGGAGGGTGGGAACACTGAAGCTTTCTTT. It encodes CASSQGPREGGNTEAFF.